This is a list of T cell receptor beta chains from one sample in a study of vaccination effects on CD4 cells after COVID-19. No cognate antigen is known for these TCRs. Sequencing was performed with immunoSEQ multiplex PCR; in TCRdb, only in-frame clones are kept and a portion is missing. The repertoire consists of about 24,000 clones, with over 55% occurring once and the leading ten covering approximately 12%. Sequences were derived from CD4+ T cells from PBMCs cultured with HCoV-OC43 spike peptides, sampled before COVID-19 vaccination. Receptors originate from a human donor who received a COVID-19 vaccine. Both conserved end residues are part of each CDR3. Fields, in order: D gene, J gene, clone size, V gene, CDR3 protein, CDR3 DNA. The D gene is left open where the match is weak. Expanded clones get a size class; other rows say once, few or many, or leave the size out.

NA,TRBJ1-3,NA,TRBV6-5,CASMAGLGNTIYF,TGTGCCAGCATGGCGGGACTCGGAAACACCATATATTTT
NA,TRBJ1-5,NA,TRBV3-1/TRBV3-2,CASSQGQYNQPQHF,TGTGCCAGCAGCCAAGGGCAATACAATCAGCCCCAGCATTTT
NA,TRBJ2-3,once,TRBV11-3,CASSQGSSTDTQYF,TGTGCCAGCAGCCAGGGGAGTAGCACAGATACGCAGTATTTT
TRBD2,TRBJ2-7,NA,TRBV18,CASSPRTSGIPKVSYEQYF,TGTGCCAGCTCACCTCGGACTAGCGGCATACCAAAGGTGTCCTACGAGCAGTACTTC
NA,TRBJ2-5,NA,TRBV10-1,CASSGLGEWETQYF,TGCGCCAGCAGTGGTTTGGGGGAGTGGGAGACCCAGTACTTC
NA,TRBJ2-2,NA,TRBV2,CASSRLAVNTGELFF,TGTGCCAGCAGTCGGTTAGCGGTGAACACCGGGGAGCTGTTTTTT
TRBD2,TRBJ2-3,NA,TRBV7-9,CASSFRDYTDTQYF,TGTGCCAGCAGCTTTCGGGACTACACAGATACGCAGTATTTT
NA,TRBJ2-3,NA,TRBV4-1,CASSQERTLTASTDTQYF,TGCGCCAGCAGCCAAGAAAGAACATTGACAGCTAGCACAGATACGCAGTATTTT
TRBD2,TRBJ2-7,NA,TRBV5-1,CASSPGLAGGRYEQYF,TGCGCCAGCAGCCCGGGACTAGCGGGAGGGAGATACGAGCAGTACTTC
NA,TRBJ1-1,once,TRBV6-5,CASTERGQNTEAFF,TGTGCCAGCACCGAAAGAGGACAGAACACTGAAGCTTTCTTT
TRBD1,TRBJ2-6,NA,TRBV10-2,CASSESRQGASLGANVLTF,TGCGCCAGCAGTGAGTCTCGACAGGGGGCAAGTCTTGGGGCCAACGTCCTGACTTTC
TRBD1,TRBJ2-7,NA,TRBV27,CASTPDRGVKKQYF,TGTGCCAGCACCCCGGACAGGGGCGTCAAGAAGCAGTACTTC
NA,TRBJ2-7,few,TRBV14,CASSLAFYEQYF,TGTGCCAGCAGCTTGGCATTTTACGAGCAGTACTTC
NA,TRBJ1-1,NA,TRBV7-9,CASSLEGGVQAFF,TGTGCCAGCAGCCTCGAAGGAGGGGTCCAAGCTTTCTTT
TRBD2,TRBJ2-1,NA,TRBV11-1,CASSISGSRYNEQFF,TGTGCCAGCAGCATAAGCGGGAGTAGGTACAATGAGCAGTTCTTC
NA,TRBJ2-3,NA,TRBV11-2,CASSLDCGFSTDTQYF,TGTGCCAGCAGCTTAGATTGCGGATTTAGCACAGATACGCAGTATTTT
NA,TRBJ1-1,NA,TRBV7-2,CASSWDTTPAFF,TGTGCCAGCAGCTGGGACACTACCCCAGCTTTCTTT
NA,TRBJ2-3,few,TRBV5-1,CASSTDGTTDTQYF,TGCGCCAGCAGCACGGACGGAACCACAGATACGCAGTATTTT
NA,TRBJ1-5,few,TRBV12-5,CASGSGGNQPQHF,TGTGCTAGTGGGAGCGGGGGCAATCAGCCCCAGCATTTT
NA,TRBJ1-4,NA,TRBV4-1,CASSHPQGRGRITNEKLFF,TGCGCCAGCAGCCACCCCCAGGGCAGGGGACGGATAACTAATGAAAAACTGTTTTTT
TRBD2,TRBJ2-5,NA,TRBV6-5,CASSLRGKETQYF,TGTGCCAGCAGCCTGCGGGGGAAGGAGACCCAGTACTTC
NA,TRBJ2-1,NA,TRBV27,CASSPKSKNYNEQFF,TGTGCCAGCAGCCCTAAGAGTAAGAATTACAATGAGCAGTTCTTC
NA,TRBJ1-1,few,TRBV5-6,CASSLGGKIEAFF,TGTGCCAGCAGCTTGGGGGGGAAGATTGAAGCTTTCTTT
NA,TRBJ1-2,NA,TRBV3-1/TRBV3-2,CASSQDALQVGYTF,TGTGCCAGCAGCCAAGACGCCCTGCAGGTCGGCTACACCTTC
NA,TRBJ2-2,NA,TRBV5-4,CASSRTRAAGELFF,TGTGCCAGCAGCAGAACTAGAGCTGCCGGGGAGCTGTTTTTT
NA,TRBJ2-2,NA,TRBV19,CASSIGGWGELFF,TGTGCCAGTAGTATAGGGGGCTGGGGGGAGCTGTTTTTT
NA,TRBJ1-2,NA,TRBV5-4,CASSSPIRGIGNYGYTF,TGTGCCAGCAGCTCCCCGATTCGGGGCATTGGTAACTATGGCTACACCTTC
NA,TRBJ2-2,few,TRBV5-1,CASNEPSNTGELFF,TGCGCCAGCAATGAGCCTTCGAACACCGGGGAGCTGTTTTTT
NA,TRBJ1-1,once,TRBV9,CASCRHLNTEAFF,TGTGCCAGCTGCAGACATTTGAACACTGAAGCTTTCTTT
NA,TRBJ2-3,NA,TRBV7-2,CASSWSGVGTDTQYF,TGTGCCAGCAGCTGGAGCGGTGTTGGGACAGATACGCAGTATTTT
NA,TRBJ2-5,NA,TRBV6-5,CASSYRGGETQYF,TGTGCCAGCAGTTACAGGGGAGGAGAGACCCAGTACTTC
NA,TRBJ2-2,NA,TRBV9,CASSVLRGTGELFF,TGTGCCAGCAGCGTGCTTCGGGGCACCGGGGAGCTGTTTTTT
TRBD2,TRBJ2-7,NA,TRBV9,CASSVLAGGEQYF,TGTGCCAGCAGCGTACTAGCGGGAGGGGAGCAGTACTTC
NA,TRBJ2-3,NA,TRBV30,CAWKLGPSTDTQYF,TGTGCCTGGAAGTTAGGTCCTTCCACAGATACGCAGTATTTT
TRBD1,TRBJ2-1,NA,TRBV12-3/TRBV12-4,CASSNRDRGVAFF,TGTGCCAGCAGTAACCGGGACAGGGGGGTTGCGTTCTTC
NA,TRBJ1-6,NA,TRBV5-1,CASTKEDNSPLHF,TGCGCCAGCACGAAAGAGGATAATTCACCCCTCCACTTT
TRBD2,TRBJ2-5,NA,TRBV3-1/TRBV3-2,CASSQGTSGGETQYF,TGTGCCAGCAGCCAGGGGACTAGCGGGGGGGAGACCCAGTACTTC
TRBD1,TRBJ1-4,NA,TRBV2,CATQRQGIREKLFF,TGTGCCACCCAACGACAGGGGATTAGGGAAAAACTGTTTTTT
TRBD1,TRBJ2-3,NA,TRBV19,CASQTGAVADTQYF,TGTGCCAGCCAGACAGGGGCAGTCGCAGATACGCAGTATTTT
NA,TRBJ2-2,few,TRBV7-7,CASSFSSDTGELFF,TGTGCCAGCAGCTTTTCCAGCGACACCGGGGAGCTGTTTTTT